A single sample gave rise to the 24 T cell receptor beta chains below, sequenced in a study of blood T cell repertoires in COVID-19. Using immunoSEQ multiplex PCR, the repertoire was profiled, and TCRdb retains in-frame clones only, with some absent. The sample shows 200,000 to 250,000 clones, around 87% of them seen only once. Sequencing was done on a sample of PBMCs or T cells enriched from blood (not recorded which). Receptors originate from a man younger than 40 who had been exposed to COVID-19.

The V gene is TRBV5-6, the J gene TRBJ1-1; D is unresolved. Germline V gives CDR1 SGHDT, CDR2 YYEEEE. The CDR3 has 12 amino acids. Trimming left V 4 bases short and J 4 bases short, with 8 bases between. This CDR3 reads CASSLLPTEAFF. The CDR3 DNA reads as TGTGCCAGCAGCCTACTGCCCACTGAAGCTTTCTTT.

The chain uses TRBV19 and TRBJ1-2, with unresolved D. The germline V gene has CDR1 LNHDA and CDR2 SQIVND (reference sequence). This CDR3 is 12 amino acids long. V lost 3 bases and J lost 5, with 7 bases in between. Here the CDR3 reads CASSMRGYGYTF. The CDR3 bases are TGTGCCAGTAGTATGCGGGGTTATGGCTACACCTTC.

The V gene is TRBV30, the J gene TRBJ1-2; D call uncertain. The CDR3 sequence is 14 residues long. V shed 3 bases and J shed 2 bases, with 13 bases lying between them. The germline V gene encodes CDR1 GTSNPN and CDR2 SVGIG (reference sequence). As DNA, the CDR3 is TGTGCCTGGAGCGGCGGCAACCTAAACTATGGCTACACCTTC. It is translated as CAWSGGNLNYGYTF.

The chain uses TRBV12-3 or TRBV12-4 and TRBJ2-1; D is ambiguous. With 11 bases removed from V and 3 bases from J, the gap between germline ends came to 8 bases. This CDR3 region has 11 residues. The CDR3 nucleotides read TGTGCCGCACGCAGCTACAATGAGCAGTTCTTC. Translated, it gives CAARSYNEQFF.

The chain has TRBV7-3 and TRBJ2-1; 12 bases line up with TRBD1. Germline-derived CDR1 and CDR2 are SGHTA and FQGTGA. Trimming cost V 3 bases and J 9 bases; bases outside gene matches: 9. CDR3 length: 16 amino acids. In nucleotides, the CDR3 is TGTGCCAGCAGCTTGCGGGCGGGACAGGGGGCGAGTGAGCAGTTCTTC. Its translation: CASSLRAGQGASEQFF.

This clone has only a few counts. In nucleotides, the CDR3 is TGTGCCAGCAGTTTGACAGGGAAACTGTTTTTT. Protein sequence: CASSLTGKLFF. The chain links TRBV28 to TRBJ1-4; 7 nucleotides match TRBD1. The CDR3 is 11 residues long. Germline values: CDR1 MDHEN, CDR2 SYDVKM. V lost 3 bases and J lost 11; bases outside the gene matches: 0.

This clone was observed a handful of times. The CDR3 here is CASSDRVYGYTF. CDR3 nucleotides: TGTGCCAGCAGTGACAGGGTCTATGGCTACACCTTC. The chain uses TRBV6-1 and TRBJ1-2; tentative D call: TRBD1 (5 bases). Trimming took off 3 bases at V and 4 bases at J, with 6 bases between the two ends. CDR3 length equals 12 residues. Germline-derived CDR1 and CDR2 are MNHNS and SASEGT.

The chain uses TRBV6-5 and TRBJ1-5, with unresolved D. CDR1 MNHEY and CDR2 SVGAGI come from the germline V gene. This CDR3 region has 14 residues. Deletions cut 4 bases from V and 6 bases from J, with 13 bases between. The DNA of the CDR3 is TGTGCCAGCAGTTCCGGGATAGTAAGTCAGCCCCAGCATTTT. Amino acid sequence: CASSSGIVSQPQHF.

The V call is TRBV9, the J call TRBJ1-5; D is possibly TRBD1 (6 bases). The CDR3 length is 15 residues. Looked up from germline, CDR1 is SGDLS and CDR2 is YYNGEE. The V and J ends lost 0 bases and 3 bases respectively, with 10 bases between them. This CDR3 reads CASSVDGQPNQPQHF. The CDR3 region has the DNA TGTGCCAGCAGCGTAGATGGACAGCCCAATCAGCCCCAGCATTTT. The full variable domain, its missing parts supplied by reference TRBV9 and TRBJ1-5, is DSGVTQTPKHLITATGQRVTLRCSPRSGDLSVYWYQQSLDQGLQFLIQYYNGEERAKGNILERFSAQQFPDLHSELNLSSLELGDSALYFCASSVDGQPNQPQHFGDGTRLSIL.

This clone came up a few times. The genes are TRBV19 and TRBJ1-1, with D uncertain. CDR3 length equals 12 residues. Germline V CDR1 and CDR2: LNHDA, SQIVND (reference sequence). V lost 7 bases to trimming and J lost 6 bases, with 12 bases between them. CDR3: CASTVNGAEAFF. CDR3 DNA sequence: TGTGCCAGTACGGTTAACGGGGCTGAAGCTTTCTTT. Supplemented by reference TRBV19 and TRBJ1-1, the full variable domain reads DGGITQSPKYLFRKEGQNVTLSCEQNLNHDAMYWYRQDPGQGLRLIYYSQIVNDFQKGDIAEGYSVSREKKESFPLTVTSAQKNPTAFYLCASTVNGAEAFFGQGTRLTVV.

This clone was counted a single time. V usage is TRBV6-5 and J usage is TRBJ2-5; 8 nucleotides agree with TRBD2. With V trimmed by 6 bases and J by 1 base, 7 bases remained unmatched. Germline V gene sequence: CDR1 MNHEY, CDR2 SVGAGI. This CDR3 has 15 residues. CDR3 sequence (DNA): TGTGCCAGCAGCTTGGCGGGGGGCATCCAAGAGACCCAGTACTTC. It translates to CASSLAGGIQETQYF.

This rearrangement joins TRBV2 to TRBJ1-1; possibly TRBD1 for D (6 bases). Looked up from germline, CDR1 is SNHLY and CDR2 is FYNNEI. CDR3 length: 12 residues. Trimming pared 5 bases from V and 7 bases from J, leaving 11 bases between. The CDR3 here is CASSTEGVEAFF. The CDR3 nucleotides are TGTGCCAGCAGTACTGAGGGGGTTGAAGCTTTCTTT.

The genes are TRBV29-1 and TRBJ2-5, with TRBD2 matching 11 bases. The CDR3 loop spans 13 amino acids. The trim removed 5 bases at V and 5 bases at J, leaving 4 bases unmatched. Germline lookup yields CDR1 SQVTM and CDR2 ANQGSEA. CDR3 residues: CSVISGGAETQYF. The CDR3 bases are TGCAGCGTTATTAGCGGGGGGGCTGAGACCCAGTACTTC.

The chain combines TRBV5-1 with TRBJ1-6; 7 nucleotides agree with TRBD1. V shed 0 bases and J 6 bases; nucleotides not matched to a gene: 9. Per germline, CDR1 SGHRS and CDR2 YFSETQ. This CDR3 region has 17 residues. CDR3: CASSLVLGTEINSPLHF. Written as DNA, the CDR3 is TGCGCCAGCAGCTTGGTCCTCGGGACAGAAATTAATTCACCCCTCCACTTT.

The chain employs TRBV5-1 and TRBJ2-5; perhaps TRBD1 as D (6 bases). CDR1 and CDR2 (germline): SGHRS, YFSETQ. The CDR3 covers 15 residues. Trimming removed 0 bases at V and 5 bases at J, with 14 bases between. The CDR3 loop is CASSLAPGQRETQYF. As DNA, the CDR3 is TGCGCCAGCAGCTTGGCCCCGGGACAACGGGAGACCCAGTACTTC.

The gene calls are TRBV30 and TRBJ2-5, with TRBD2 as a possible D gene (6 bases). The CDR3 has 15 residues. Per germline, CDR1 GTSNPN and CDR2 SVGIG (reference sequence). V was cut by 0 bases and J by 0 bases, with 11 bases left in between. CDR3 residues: CAWSVLSGDQETQYF. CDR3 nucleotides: TGTGCCTGGAGTGTACTCTCGGGGGACCAAGAGACCCAGTACTTC.

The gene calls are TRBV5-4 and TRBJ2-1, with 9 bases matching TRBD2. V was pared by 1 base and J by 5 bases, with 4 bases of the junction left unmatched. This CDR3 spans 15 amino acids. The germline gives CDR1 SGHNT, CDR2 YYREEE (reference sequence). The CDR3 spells CASSLYAGGNNEQFF. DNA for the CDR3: TGTGCCAGCAGCTTGTATGCGGGGGGGAACAATGAGCAGTTCTTC.

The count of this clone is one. The CDR3 region is CASSLYRGTQYF. Written as DNA, the CDR3 is TGTGCCAGCAGCTTGTACCGGGGTACGCAGTATTTT. The V and J genes are TRBV5-4 and TRBJ2-3; D is possibly TRBD2 (5 bases). V was pared by 1 base and J by 8 bases, with 8 bases between. Germline V gives CDR1 SGHNT, CDR2 YYREEE (reference sequence). This CDR3 has 12 residues.

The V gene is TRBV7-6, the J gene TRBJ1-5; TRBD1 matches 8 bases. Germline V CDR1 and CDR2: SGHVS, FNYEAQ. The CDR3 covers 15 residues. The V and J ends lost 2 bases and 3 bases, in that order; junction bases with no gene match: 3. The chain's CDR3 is CASSLRQGFNQPQHF. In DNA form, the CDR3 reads TGTGCCAGCAGCTTACGACAGGGGTTCAATCAGCCCCAGCATTTT.

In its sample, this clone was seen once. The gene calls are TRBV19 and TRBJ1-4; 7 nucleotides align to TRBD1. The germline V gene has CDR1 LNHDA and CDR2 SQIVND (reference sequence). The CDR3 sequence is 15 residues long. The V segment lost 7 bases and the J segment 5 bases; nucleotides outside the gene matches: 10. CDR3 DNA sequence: TGTGCCAGTAAACCCCCAGGGGGACAGAATGAAAAACTGTTTTTT. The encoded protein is CASKPPGGQNEKLFF.

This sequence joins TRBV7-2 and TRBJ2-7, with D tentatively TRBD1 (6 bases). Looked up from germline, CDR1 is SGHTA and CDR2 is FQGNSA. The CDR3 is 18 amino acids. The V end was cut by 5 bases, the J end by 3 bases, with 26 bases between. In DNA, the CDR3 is TGTGCCAGCAGCCCCCCCCCAGGGGAGCGACCAGTAGTCTACGAGCAGTACTTC. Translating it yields CASSPPPGERPVVYEQYF.

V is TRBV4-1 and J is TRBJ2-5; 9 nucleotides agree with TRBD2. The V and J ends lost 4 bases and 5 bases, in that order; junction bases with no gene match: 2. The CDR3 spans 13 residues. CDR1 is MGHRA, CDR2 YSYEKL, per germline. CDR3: CASSPLAGETQYF. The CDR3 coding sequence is TGCGCCAGCAGCCCCCTAGCGGGGGAGACCCAGTACTTC.

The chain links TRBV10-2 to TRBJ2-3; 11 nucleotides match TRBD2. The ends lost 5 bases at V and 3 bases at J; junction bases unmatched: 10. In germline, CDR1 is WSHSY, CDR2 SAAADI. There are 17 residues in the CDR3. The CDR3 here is CASSFLSGGAETDTQYF. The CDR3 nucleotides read TGCGCCAGCAGTTTCCTTAGCGGGGGGGCCGAAACAGATACGCAGTATTTT.

The chain's CDR3 is CASSFGGSGGNTEAFF. The CDR3 DNA is TGCGCCAGCAGCTTTGGGGGCTCGGGAGGGAACACTGAAGCTTTCTTT. This chain joins TRBV5-1 and TRBJ1-1, with D possibly matching TRBD1 (6 bases). The ends were cut back, 2 bases at V and 1 base at J, with 15 bases in the middle. The CDR3 is made up of 16 amino acids. CDR1 and CDR2 from the germline V gene are SGHRS and YFSETQ.